Sequencing of this T cell receptor beta chain was carried out in a study of CD4 T cells in relation to SARS-CoV-2 and coronaviruses. Findings and limits, study-wide: No donor gave both pre-pandemic and post-infection samples. This crossreactivity analysis covered spike protein alone, no other viral proteins.

The method was immunoSEQ multiplex PCR; TCRdb's version includes in-frame clones alone and lacks a portion of them. The data show some 65,000 clones, about 89% seen once. V was shortened by 4 bases and J by 7 bases, with 8 bases between the two germline ends. CDR1 MDHEN and CDR2 SYDVKM come from the germline V gene. The CDR3 runs to 12 residues. The unexposed donors gave CD4+ T cells in 2011-2018, prior to COVID-19. Cryopreserved PBMCs were CD4-enriched, then split into naive and memory cells. This clone occurred once. Its specificity is not known. This CDR3 is also generated by other DNA sequences in the sample.

This TCR came from a human donor in good health. This chain links TRBV28 with TRBJ2-1; possibly TRBD1 for D (6 bases). Sequencing was done on a sample of memory CD4+ T cells from PBMCs. The CDR3 region is CASSSQGNEQFF. The CDR3 DNA is TGTGCCAGCAGTTCACAGGGTAATGAGCAGTTCTTC.